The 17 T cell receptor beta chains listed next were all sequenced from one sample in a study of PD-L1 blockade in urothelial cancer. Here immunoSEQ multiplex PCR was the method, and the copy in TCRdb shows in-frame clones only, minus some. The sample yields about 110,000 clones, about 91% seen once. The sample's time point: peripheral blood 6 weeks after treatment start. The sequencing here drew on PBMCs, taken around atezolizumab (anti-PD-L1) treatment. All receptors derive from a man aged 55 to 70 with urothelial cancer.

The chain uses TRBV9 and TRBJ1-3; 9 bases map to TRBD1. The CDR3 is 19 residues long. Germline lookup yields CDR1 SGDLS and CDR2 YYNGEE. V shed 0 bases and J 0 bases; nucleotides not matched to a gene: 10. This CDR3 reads CASSVAPGGQGISGNTIYF. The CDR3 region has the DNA TGTGCCAGCAGCGTAGCTCCCGGGGGACAGGGCATCTCTGGAAACACCATATATTTT.

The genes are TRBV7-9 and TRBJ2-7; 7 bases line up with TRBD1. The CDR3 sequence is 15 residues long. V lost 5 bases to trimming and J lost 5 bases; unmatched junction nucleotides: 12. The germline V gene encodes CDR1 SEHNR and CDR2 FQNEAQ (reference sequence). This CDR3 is CASSPQTGPGDEQYF. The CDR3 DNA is TGTGCCAGCAGCCCGCAGACAGGGCCCGGAGACGAGCAGTACTTC.

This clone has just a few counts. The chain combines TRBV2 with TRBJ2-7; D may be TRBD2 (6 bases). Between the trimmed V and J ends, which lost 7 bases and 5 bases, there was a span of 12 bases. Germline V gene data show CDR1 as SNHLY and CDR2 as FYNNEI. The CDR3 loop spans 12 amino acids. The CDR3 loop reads CASTLWRDEQYF. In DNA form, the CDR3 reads TGTGCCAGCACCCTGTGGAGGGACGAGCAGTACTTC.

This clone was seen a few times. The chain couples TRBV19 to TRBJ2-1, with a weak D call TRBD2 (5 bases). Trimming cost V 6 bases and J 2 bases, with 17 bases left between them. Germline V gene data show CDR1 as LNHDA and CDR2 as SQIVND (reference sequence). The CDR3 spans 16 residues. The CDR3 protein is CASSLASGSTYNEQFF. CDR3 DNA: TGTGCCAGTAGCCTAGCCTCAGGCAGTACCTACAATGAGCAGTTCTTC.

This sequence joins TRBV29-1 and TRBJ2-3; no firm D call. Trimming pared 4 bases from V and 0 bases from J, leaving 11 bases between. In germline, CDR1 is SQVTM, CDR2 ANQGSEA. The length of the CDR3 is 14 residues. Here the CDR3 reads CSVGIGASTDTQYF. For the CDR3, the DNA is TGCAGCGTTGGAATCGGAGCGAGCACAGATACGCAGTATTTT.

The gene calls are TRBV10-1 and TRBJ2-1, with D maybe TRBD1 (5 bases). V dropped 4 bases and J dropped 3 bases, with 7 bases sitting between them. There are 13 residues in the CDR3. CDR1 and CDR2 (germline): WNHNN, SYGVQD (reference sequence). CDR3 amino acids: CASSVQDYNEQFF. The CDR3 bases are TGCGCCAGCAGTGTACAGGACTACAATGAGCAGTTCTTC.

The DNA for the CDR3 is TGTGCCAGGTCAAATAAACAGGGGTCCTACGAGCAGTACTTC. Translated, it gives CARSNKQGSYEQYF. V is TRBV30 and J is TRBJ2-7; 7 positions agree with TRBD1. The CDR3 runs to 14 residues. J lost 1 base, V lost 8 bases, and 11 bases had no gene match. Germline CDR1 reads GTSNPN; CDR2 reads SVGIG (reference sequence).

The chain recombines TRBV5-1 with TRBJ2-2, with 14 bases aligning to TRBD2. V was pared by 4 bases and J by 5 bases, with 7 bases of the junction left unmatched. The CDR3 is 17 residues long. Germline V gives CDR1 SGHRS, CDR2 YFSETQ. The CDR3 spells CASSPRTSGGLTGELFF. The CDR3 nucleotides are TGCGCCAGCAGCCCTAGGACTAGCGGGGGGCTAACCGGGGAGCTGTTTTTT.

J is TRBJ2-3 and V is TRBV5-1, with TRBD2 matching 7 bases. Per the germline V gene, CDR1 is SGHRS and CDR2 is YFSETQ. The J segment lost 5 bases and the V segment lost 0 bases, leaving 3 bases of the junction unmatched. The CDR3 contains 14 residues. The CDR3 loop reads CASSLAGRVDTQYF. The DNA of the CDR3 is TGCGCCAGCAGCTTGGCGGGGAGGGTAGATACGCAGTATTTT.

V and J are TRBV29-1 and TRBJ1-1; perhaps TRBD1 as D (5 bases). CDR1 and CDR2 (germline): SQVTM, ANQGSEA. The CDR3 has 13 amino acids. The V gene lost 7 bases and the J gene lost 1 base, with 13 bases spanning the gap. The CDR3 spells CSASRQTNTEAFF. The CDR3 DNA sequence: TGCAGCGCCTCAAGACAGACGAACACTGAAGCTTTCTTT.

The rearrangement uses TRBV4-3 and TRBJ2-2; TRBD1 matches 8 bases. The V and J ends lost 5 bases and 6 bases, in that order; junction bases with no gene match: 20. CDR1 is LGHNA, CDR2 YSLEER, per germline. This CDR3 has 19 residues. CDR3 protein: CASSWYPRDRGKAAGELFF. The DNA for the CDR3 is TGCGCCAGCAGCTGGTACCCGCGAGACAGGGGTAAAGCTGCCGGGGAGCTGTTTTTT.

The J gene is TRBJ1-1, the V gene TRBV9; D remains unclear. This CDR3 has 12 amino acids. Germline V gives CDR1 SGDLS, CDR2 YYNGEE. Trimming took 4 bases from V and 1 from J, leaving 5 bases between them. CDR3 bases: TGTGCCAGCAGCCTCCCGAACACTGAAGCTTTCTTT. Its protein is CASSLPNTEAFF.

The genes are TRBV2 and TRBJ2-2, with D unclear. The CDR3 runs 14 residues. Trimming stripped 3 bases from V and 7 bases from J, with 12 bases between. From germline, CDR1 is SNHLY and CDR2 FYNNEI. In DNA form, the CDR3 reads TGTGCCAGCAGTGAGCTGAGACTTGTCGGGGAGCTGTTTTTT. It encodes CASSELRLVGELFF. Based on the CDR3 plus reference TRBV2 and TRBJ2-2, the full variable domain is EPEVTQTPSHQVTQMGQEVILRCVPISNHLYFYWYRQILGQKVEFLVSFYNNEISEKSEIFDDQFSVERPDGSNFTLKIRSTKLEDSAMYFCASSELRLVGELFFGEGSRLTVL.

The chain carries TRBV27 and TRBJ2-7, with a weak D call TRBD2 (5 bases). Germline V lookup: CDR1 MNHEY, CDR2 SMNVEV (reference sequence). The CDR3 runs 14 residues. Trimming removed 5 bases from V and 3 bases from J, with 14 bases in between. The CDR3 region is CASSTRPEVYEQYF. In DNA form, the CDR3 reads TGTGCCAGCAGTACCCGTCCGGAGGTCTACGAGCAGTACTTC.

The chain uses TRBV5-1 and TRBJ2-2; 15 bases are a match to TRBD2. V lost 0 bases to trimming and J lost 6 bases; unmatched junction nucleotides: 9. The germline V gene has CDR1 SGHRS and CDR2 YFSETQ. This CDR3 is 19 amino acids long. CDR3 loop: CASSLAGTSGGTGAGELFF. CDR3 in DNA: TGCGCCAGCAGCTTGGCCGGGACTAGCGGGGGGACCGGCGCCGGGGAGCTGTTTTTT.

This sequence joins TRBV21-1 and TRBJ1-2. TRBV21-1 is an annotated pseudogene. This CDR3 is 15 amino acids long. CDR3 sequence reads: CASSKRVTSGYGYTF. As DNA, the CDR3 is TGTGCCAGCAGCAAACGGGTTACTAGCGGCTATGGCTACACCTTC.

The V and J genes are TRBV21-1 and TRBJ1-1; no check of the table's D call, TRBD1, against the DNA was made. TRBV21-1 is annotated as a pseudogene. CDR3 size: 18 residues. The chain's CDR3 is CASSNPGQGGRMNTEAFF. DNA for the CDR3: TGTGCCAGCAGCAACCCTGGACAGGGCGGTCGCATGAACACTGAAGCTTTCTTT.